This T cell receptor (beta chain) was documented in a study of T cells in Graves' hyperthyroidism and ophthalmopathy. Across the study: Staff took peripheral blood when the initial diagnosis was made, before any treatment began.

V shed 6 bases and J 2 bases; nucleotides not matched to a gene: 5. This CDR3 has 14 residues. Germline CDR1 LGHDT, CDR2 YNNKEL (reference sequence). General study results and limits: In validation, the model predicted ophthalmopathy. These predictions came a median around 5.9 months before onset.

The table lists this clonotype with many counts. As yet, its antigen is unknown. From RNA transcripts, TCR beta CDR3 regions were amplified. In the first-round RT-PCR of the TCR CDR3, the HTBI primer set was used. TCRdb itself ran the multiplex PCR reads through MiXCR, one entry per CDR3 protein. The repertoire holds fewer than 900,000 distinct CDR3 sequences, with over 15% as singletons. The chain combines TRBV3-1 with TRBJ2-3, with 7 bases aligning to TRBD2. This TCR derives from a man aged 18 to 35 with Graves' hyperthyroidism. What was sequenced was blood. CDR3 coding DNA: TGTGCCAGCAGTCTCAGCGGGACCACAGATACGCAGTATTTT. Encoded protein: CASSLSGTTDTQYF.